This T cell receptor beta chain was obtained from a study of blood T cell repertoires in COVID-19. Study background: COVID-19 samples, acute and convalescent, were from the United States, Italy and Spain. In each case, the material was cDNA or gDNA derived from T cells, B-cell-depleted T cells, or PBMCs.

Here immunoSEQ multiplex PCR was the method, and the copy in TCRdb shows in-frame clones only, minus some. Of roughly 200,000 clones in the sample, 85% to 90% were seen once. The germline V gene encodes CDR1 GTSNPN and CDR2 SVGIG (reference sequence). There are 15 residues in the CDR3. V dropped 0 bases and J dropped 3; count of bases not matched to a gene: 0. Notes on this clone: At the DNA level, this CDR3 is encoded by other sequences in the same sample as well.

The rearrangement uses TRBV30 and TRBJ2-2; 11 nucleotides agree with TRBD2. The sequenced sample was PBMCs or T cells enriched from blood (not recorded which). This receptor was obtained from a woman in her twenties or thirties with acute COVID-19. The CDR3 here is CAWSVLAGDTGELFF. The CDR3 DNA reads TGTGCCTGGAGTGTACTAGCGGGGGACACCGGGGAGCTGTTTTTT.